One and the same sample provided the 20 T cell receptor beta chains below, sequenced in a study of OX40 agonist ivuxolimab in advanced cancers. The method was immunoSEQ multiplex PCR; TCRdb's version includes in-frame clones alone and lacks a portion of them. This table has 73,000 or so clones, about 88% appearing once. This specimen was CD4+ or CD8+ T cells sorted from blood, taken in a trial of the OX40 agonist ivuxolimab. The receptor set was obtained from an adult with an advanced solid tumor such as melanoma, head and neck, liver or kidney cancer.

The chain couples TRBV7-2 to TRBJ2-7, with a weak D call TRBD2 (6 bases). V dropped 3 bases and J dropped 6 bases, with 9 bases sitting between them. CDR3 length equals 12 residues. Germline V gene lookup returns CDR1 SGHTA and CDR2 FQGNSA. CDR3 protein: CASSFLATEQYF. CDR3 sequence (DNA): TGTGCCAGCAGCTTTCTAGCGACCGAGCAGTACTTC.

The chain employs TRBV5-5 and TRBJ2-2; either TRBD1 or TRBD2 may supply D (6 bases each). Germline V lookup: CDR1 SGHKS, CDR2 YYEKEE (reference sequence). CDR3 size: 15 residues. The V end was cut by 2 bases, the J end by 5 bases, with 13 bases between. The CDR3: CASSFQGRETGELFF. The CDR3 DNA follows: TGTGCCAGCAGCTTCCAGGGGCGGGAAACCGGGGAGCTGTTTTTT. Full variable domain (outside the CDR3, taken from reference TRBV5-5 and TRBJ2-2): DAGVTQSPTHLIKTRGQQVTLRCSPISGHKSVSWYQQVLGQGPQFIFQYYEKEERGRGNFPDRFSARQFPNYSSELNVNALLLGDSALYLCASSFQGRETGELFFGEGSRLTVL.

The V call is TRBV7-8, the J call TRBJ1-1, with a possible D match to TRBD1 (5 bases). The CDR3 runs to 14 residues. Germline V CDR1 and CDR2: SGHVS, FQNEAQ. V shed 5 bases and J shed 2 bases, with 12 bases lying between them. CDR3 in amino acids: CASSLGPTNTEAFF. CDR3 sequence (DNA): TGTGCCAGCAGCCTGGGACCGACTAACACTGAAGCTTTCTTT.

This clone was seen a single time. The chain recombines TRBV6-5 with TRBJ2-1; D tentatively reads TRBD1 or TRBD2 (5 bases each). Trimming shortened V by 7 bases and J by 1 base, and 11 bases separated the two germline ends. This CDR3 region has 14 residues. CDR1 and CDR2 from the germline V gene are MNHEY and SVGAGI. The CDR3 DNA reads as TGTGCCAGCAACCAGGGACCTTCCTACAATGAGCAGTTCTTC. Encoded protein: CASNQGPSYNEQFF.

The V and J genes are TRBV7-9 and TRBJ1-2; tentative D call: TRBD1 (5 bases). Per germline, CDR1 SEHNR and CDR2 FQNEAQ (reference sequence). Trimming pared 5 bases from V and 1 base from J, leaving 8 bases between. The CDR3 is made up of 13 amino acids. The CDR3 DNA sequence: TGTGCCAGCAGCCCCGACAGTAACTATGGCTACACCTTC. The encoded protein is CASSPDSNYGYTF.

This chain joins TRBV5-4 and TRBJ2-4; 8 nucleotides match TRBD1. Trimming took 2 bases from V and 8 from J; bases not matched to a gene: 6. Germline V gene sequence: CDR1 SGHNT, CDR2 YYREEE (reference sequence). The CDR3 is 14 amino acids. The CDR3 DNA reads TGTGCCAGCAGCTTCGCAGGGGGCGCGGACATTCAGTACTTC. Its protein is CASSFAGGADIQYF.

This clone has a count of ten or more. V and J are TRBV4-3 and TRBJ2-1, with D perhaps being TRBD1 or TRBD2 (5 bases each). The CDR3 contains 14 residues. The V gene's germline CDR1 is LGHNA and CDR2 YSLEER. V was trimmed by 7 bases and J by 4 bases, leaving 14 bases between them. CDR3 DNA: TGCGCCAGCACCCGGGACGGGGCTTACAATGAGCAGTTCTTC. It codes for CASTRDGAYNEQFF.

The gene calls are TRBV7-9 and TRBJ1-6; 7 bases are shared with TRBD1. CDR3 length equals 15 residues. Germline CDR1 and CDR2: SEHNR and FQNEAQ (reference sequence). With 5 bases clipped from V and 9 bases from J, the junction kept 10 bases outside the gene matches. In nucleotides, the CDR3 is TGTGCCAGCAGCAGATCCGGGACAGTGGGTTCACCCCTCCACTTT. Translation gives CASSRSGTVGSPLHF.

This clone occurred a few times. The chain recombines TRBV7-6 with TRBJ2-3; TRBD2 aligns across 8 bases. The J segment lost 7 bases and the V segment lost 1 base, leaving 7 bases of the junction unmatched. The CDR3 spans 15 residues. Germline CDR1 is SGHVS and CDR2 is FNYEAQ. In nucleotides, the CDR3 is TGTGCCAGCAGCTTAGACGGGGGGGCCTGGAATACGCAGTATTTT. Its protein product is CASSLDGGAWNTQYF.

The genes are TRBV5-6 and TRBJ2-5; the match to TRBD2 covers 9 bases. Germline V gene data show CDR1 as SGHDT and CDR2 as YYEEEE. CDR3 length: 15 residues. Trimming removed 5 bases from V and 1 base from J; junction bases left unmatched: 6. CDR3 amino acids: CASSDLSGSQETQYF. The CDR3 nucleotides read TGTGCCAGCAGTGACCTTAGCGGGAGCCAAGAGACCCAGTACTTC. The full variable domain, rest sourced from reference TRBV5-6 and TRBJ2-5, is DAGVTQSPTHLIKTRGQQVTLRCSPKSGHDTVSWYQQALGQGPQFIFQYYEEEERQRGNFPDRFSGHQFPNYSSELNVNALLLGDSALYLCASSDLSGSQETQYFGPGTRLLVL.

The rearrangement links TRBV27 to TRBJ2-7; 12 positions agree with TRBD1. This CDR3 spans 19 amino acids. Germline V lookup: CDR1 MNHEY, CDR2 SMNVEV (reference sequence). J gave up 0 bases and V 4 bases, and 13 bases lay outside the gene matches. This CDR3 reads CASSWAPGQGALGSYEQYF. In DNA form, the CDR3 reads TGTGCCAGCAGTTGGGCTCCGGGACAGGGGGCATTGGGCTCCTACGAGCAGTACTTC.

This clone was counted once. This chain links TRBV2 with TRBJ2-3, with 7 bases matching TRBD1. Trimming removed 10 bases from V and 1 base from J; junction bases left unmatched: 14. Germline V lookup: CDR1 SNHLY, CDR2 FYNNEI. This CDR3 is built from 16 residues. The CDR3 DNA follows: TGTGCCACCAAATCAGGCCCCGGGACAGGCACAGATACGCAGTATTTT. It yields the protein CATKSGPGTGTDTQYF.

This clone has just a few counts. V usage is TRBV5-6 and J usage is TRBJ2-2, with D possibly matching TRBD1 (6 bases). The germline V and J ends were trimmed by 9 bases and 4 bases, with 22 bases remaining between them. This CDR3 is built from 16 residues. Germline loops: CDR1 SGHDT, CDR2 YYEEEE. CDR3 region: CATFSWGPGGTGELFF. The CDR3 coding sequence is TGTGCCACCTTCTCTTGGGGGCCGGGTGGCACCGGGGAGCTGTTTTTT.

This chain connects TRBV12-5 to TRBJ2-2, with D perhaps being TRBD1 or TRBD2 (6 bases each). The germline CDR1 and CDR2 sequences are LGHNT and FRNRAP. V dropped 0 bases and J dropped 9 bases, with 11 bases sitting between them. The CDR3 sequence is 14 residues long. CDR3 sequence (DNA): TGTGCTAGTGGTTTGGTACAGGGAGGAAGGGAGCTGTTTTTT. Its protein is CASGLVQGGRELFF. Using reference TRBV12-5 and TRBJ2-2 for the parts outside the CDR3, the full variable domain is DARVTQTPRHKVTEMGQEVTMRCQPILGHNTVFWYRQTMMQGLELLAYFRNRAPLDDSGMPKDRFSAEMPDATLATLKIQPSEPRDSAVYFCASGLVQGGRELFFGEGSRLTVL.

V and J are TRBV18 and TRBJ2-3, with 11 bases aligning to TRBD2. The germline CDR1 and CDR2 sequences are KGHSH and LQKENI. Losses at the gene ends were 2 bases for V and 4 bases for J; bases not matched to a gene: 5. This CDR3 region has 16 residues. In DNA, the CDR3 is TGTGCCAGCTCACCAACTCCTAGCGGGAGGCCAGATACGCAGTATTTT. This gives the protein CASSPTPSGRPDTQYF.

This CDR3 reads CASSQLDRVSYEQYF. The CDR3 nucleotides are TGTGCCAGCAGCCAATTAGACAGGGTCTCCTACGAGCAGTACTTC. V is TRBV5-4 and J is TRBJ2-7; 7 bases map to TRBD1. The CDR3 has 15 amino acids. Germline assignment: CDR1 SGHNT and CDR2 YYREEE (reference sequence). The J segment lost 0 bases and the V segment lost 4 bases, leaving 7 bases of the junction unmatched.

This clone was seen only a few times. The gene calls are TRBV7-2 and TRBJ1-6, with a tentative D call TRBD1 (5 bases). The germline gives CDR1 SGHTA, CDR2 FQGNSA. The CDR3 is 13 residues long. The V end lost 4 bases, the J end lost 10 bases, and 11 bases lay between the germline ends. CDR3 in DNA: TGTGCCAGCAGCTACGGGACGGCATCACCCCTCCACTTT. It is translated as CASSYGTASPLHF.

The V call is TRBV7-2, the J call TRBJ2-1; D unresolved. The CDR3 consists of 16 residues. Germline V gene lookup returns CDR1 SGHTA and CDR2 FQGNSA. V was clipped by 9 bases and J by 6 bases, with 24 bases between them. The CDR3: CASEVGFSGFRNEQFF. The DNA of the CDR3 is TGTGCCAGTGAGGTGGGTTTTTCGGGTTTTCGCAATGAGCAGTTCTTC.

This clone appeared a single time. V gene TRBV6-5 combines with J gene TRBJ2-2; D perhaps matches TRBD2 (5 bases). CDR3 length: 14 residues. Trimming stripped 0 bases from V and 9 bases from J, with 11 bases between. Per the germline V gene, CDR1 is MNHEY and CDR2 is SVGAGI. The CDR3 is CASSYSGGQRELFF. The CDR3 region has the DNA TGTGCCAGCAGTTACTCGGGCGGGCAGAGGGAGCTGTTTTTT.

V and J are TRBV5-8 and TRBJ2-5, with 7 bases fitting TRBD2. V shed 5 bases, J shed 4 bases, and the junction held 17 bases outside the gene matches. Per germline, CDR1 SGHTS and CDR2 YDEGEE. The CDR3 sequence is 17 residues long. In nucleotides, the CDR3 is TGTGCCAGCAGATCAGTCGGGTTGCTACTAGCGCGAGAGACCCAGTACTTC. This codes for CASRSVGLLLARETQYF.